These 8 T cell receptor beta chains originate from one sample sequenced in a study of graft-versus-host responses after intestinal transplantation. Intraepithelial plus lamina propria lymphocytes were released by processing graft tissue. Clones were sequenced by immunoSEQ multiplex PCR, and TCRdb holds only the in-frame ones, with some missing. The sample contains around 600 clones, around 76% of which appear only once. Material: ileum tissue, obtained 262 days after intestinal transplant. The receptors were sampled from a human patient who received an intestinal transplant, so some T cells may come from the graft donor.

This clone was seen only once. This chain connects TRBV4-1 to TRBJ2-2; the D gene is possibly TRBD2 (7 bases). The CDR3 spans 16 residues. CDR1 is MGHRA and CDR2 is YSYEKL in the germline V gene. V lost 4 bases and J 6 bases, leaving 18 bases between the germline ends. The CDR3 is CASSLMGGAKAGELFF. CDR3 nucleotide sequence: TGCGCCAGCAGCCTCATGGGGGGGGCCAAGGCCGGGGAGCTGTTTTTT.

In its sample, this clone was seen a few times. Other DNA sequences of this sample code for an identical CDR3. The gene calls are TRBV10-1 and TRBJ2-3; 7 bases match TRBD1. The CDR3 length is 15 residues. Germline trimming cut 5 bases from V and 0 bases from J; bases unmatched to any gene: 5. Germline V gives CDR1 WNHNN, CDR2 SYGVQD (reference sequence). CDR3 protein: CASSQDRLSTDTQYF. The CDR3 bases are TGCGCCAGCAGTCAGGACAGGCTCAGCACAGATACGCAGTATTTT.

The chain couples TRBV14 to TRBJ2-7; no definite D call. The CDR3 loop spans 13 amino acids. V lost 1 base to trimming and J lost 2 bases, with 6 bases between them. The germline gives CDR1 SGHDN, CDR2 FVKESK. The CDR3 region is CASSQASAYEQYF. The DNA of the CDR3 is TGTGCCAGCAGCCAAGCCTCAGCCTACGAGCAGTACTTC.

This clone is judged large. The chain combines TRBV7-9 with TRBJ2-2; D unresolved. Per the germline V gene, CDR1 is SEHNR and CDR2 is FQNEAQ (reference sequence). V was pared by 1 base and J by 5 bases, with 8 bases between. The CDR3 covers 14 residues. The CDR3 region is CASSLDPGTGELFF. The CDR3 coding sequence is TGTGCCAGCAGCTTAGACCCAGGAACCGGGGAGCTGTTTTTT.

This chain uses TRBV5-1 with TRBJ2-5; 9 nucleotides line up with TRBD2. V shed 4 bases and J 5 bases; nucleotides not matched to a gene: 9. CDR1 is SGHRS and CDR2 is YFSETQ in the germline V gene. The CDR3 is 15 amino acids. CDR3 nucleotide sequence: TGCGCCAGCAGCGCTCGGCTAGCGGGAAGGGAGACCCAGTACTTC. Protein: CASSARLAGRETQYF.

The CDR3 DNA reads as TGTGCCAGCAGTGGATCTAGGACAGGGCAAGGACAAGAGACCCAGTACTTC. Translated, it gives CASSGSRTGQGQETQYF. The chain couples TRBV25-1 to TRBJ2-5, with TRBD1 matching over 8 bases. The CDR3 totals 17 residues. Germline CDR1 is MGHDK and CDR2 is SYGVNS. The trim removed 4 bases at V and 2 bases at J, leaving 12 bases unmatched.

This sequence joins TRBV5-4 and TRBJ2-3; D gene unclear. Germline lookup yields CDR1 SGHNT and CDR2 YYREEE (reference sequence). The CDR3 runs to 14 residues. The V and J ends lost 4 bases and 0 bases respectively, with 9 bases between them. The CDR3 DNA is TGTGCCAGCAGCCCTACTACCAGCACAGATACGCAGTATTTT. It specifies CASSPTTSTDTQYF.

About this clone itself: An end of the junction does not agree with germline; a read error may underlie this. The chain combines TRBV9 with TRBJ2-4; perhaps TRBD1 as D (6 bases). Per germline, CDR1 SGDLS and CDR2 YYNGEE. This CDR3 has 13 amino acids. Here the CDR3 reads CASSARDTPFLNF. Written as DNA, the CDR3 is TGTGCCAGCAGCGCACGGGACACGCCTTTTTTGAACTTC.